This T cell receptor (beta chain) was sequenced during a study of CD8 T cells in Susac syndrome. Random hexamers were used to reverse transcribe about 0.5 to 1 ug of RNA. TCRdb re-analysed the immunoSEQ multiplex PCR reads in MiXCR, keeping a single row per CDR3 protein. The sample carries approximately 200,000 distinct CDR3 sequences, nearly 95% recorded once. The CDR3 sequence is 12 residues long. CDR1 and CDR2 (germline): DFQATT, SNEGSKA (reference sequence). Trimming took 3 bases from V and 5 from J, leaving 10 bases between them. The rearrangement joins TRBV20-1 to TRBJ2-5; D not resolved. The sequencing input was CD4+ T cells from PBMCs. The clonotype comes from a human donor with multiple sclerosis. CDR3 residues: CSARAAYETQYF. CDR3 sequence (DNA): TGCAGTGCTAGGGCGGCGTACGAGACCCAGTACTTC.